These 8 T cell receptor beta chains share one sample of origin, sequenced in a study of shared clonotypes between healthy human individuals. Assay: immunoSEQ multiplex PCR; the TCRdb copy retains only in-frame clones and omits some. Here the sample spans 2 million to 2.5 million clones, roughly 90% being singletons. The specimen was naive CD4+ T cells from PBMCs. The subset here: CD45RA+ positively selected. The receptors were sampled from a man younger than 35 in good health. Some clones in this sample may be carry-over from other donors' samples.

The chain recombines TRBV27 with TRBJ2-1, with 11 bases lining up with TRBD2. This CDR3 contains 16 residues. V lost 5 bases and J lost 4; bases outside the gene matches: 7. Germline loops: CDR1 MNHEY, CDR2 SMNVEV (reference sequence). CDR3: CASSPSSGRVYNEQFF. In DNA form, the CDR3 reads TGTGCCAGCAGTCCGAGTAGCGGGAGGGTTTACAATGAGCAGTTCTTC.

This clone appeared a single time. The chain couples TRBV30 to TRBJ2-2; D unclear. Germline V gene sequence: CDR1 GTSNPN, CDR2 SVGIG (reference sequence). This CDR3 is 13 amino acids long. The V and J ends lost 3 bases and 4 bases respectively, with 9 bases between them. CDR3 residues: CAWRGGSTGELFF. The CDR3 coding sequence is TGTGCCTGGAGGGGTGGGTCCACCGGGGAGCTGTTTTTT.

The rearrangement links TRBV9 to TRBJ2-5; D uncertain. The V gene lost 4 bases and the J gene lost 5 bases, with 12 bases spanning the gap. There are 13 residues in the CDR3. Germline CDR1 reads SGDLS; CDR2 reads YYNGEE. CDR3 amino acids: CASSKVGLETQYF. CDR3 nucleotide sequence: TGTGCCAGCAGCAAAGTCGGGTTGGAGACCCAGTACTTC.

Only a few counts were recorded for this clone. The rearrangement links TRBV6-6 to TRBJ1-2; no clear D gene. From germline, CDR1 is MNHNY and CDR2 SVGAGI (reference sequence). V was clipped by 7 bases and J by 5 bases, with 20 bases between them. The CDR3 loop spans 15 amino acids. CDR3 in amino acids: CASTPGDSRGYGYTF. CDR3 bases: TGTGCCAGCACCCCCGGCGACTCCCGAGGGTATGGCTACACCTTC.

The chain joins TRBV9 to TRBJ2-7, with 9 bases lining up with TRBD2. V gave up 0 bases and J gave up 4 bases; unmatched junction bases: 8. From germline, CDR1 is SGDLS and CDR2 YYNGEE. The CDR3 length is 16 residues. The CDR3 DNA reads TGTGCCAGCAGCGTAGGTGATAGCGGGAGATTATACGAGCAGTACTTC. This gives the protein CASSVGDSGRLYEQYF. Based on the CDR3 plus reference TRBV9 and TRBJ2-7, the full variable domain is DSGVTQTPKHLITATGQRVTLRCSPRSGDLSVYWYQQSLDQGLQFLIQYYNGEERAKGNILERFSAQQFPDLHSELNLSSLELGDSALYFCASSVGDSGRLYEQYFGPGTRLTVT.

The V gene is TRBV27, the J gene TRBJ2-4; D remains ambiguous. Trimming cost V 2 bases and J 0 bases, with 23 bases left between them. In germline, CDR1 is MNHEY, CDR2 SMNVEV (reference sequence). This CDR3 region has 20 residues. The CDR3 spells CASSLPPAPRKHLAKNIQYF. For the CDR3, the DNA is TGTGCCAGCAGTTTACCTCCAGCCCCGAGAAAACACCTAGCCAAAAACATTCAGTACTTC.

J is TRBJ2-2 and V is TRBV7-9, with D perhaps matching TRBD1 (6 bases). Trimming cost V 5 bases and J 5 bases, with 15 bases left between them. This CDR3 has 15 amino acids. The germline V gene encodes CDR1 SEHNR and CDR2 FQNEAQ (reference sequence). CDR3 in DNA: TGTGCCAGCAGCCCAATAGATCAGGGGACCGGGGAGCTGTTTTTT. It translates to CASSPIDQGTGELFF.

The V call is TRBV18, the J call TRBJ2-1; 9 bases agree with TRBD2. V lost 2 bases and J lost 2; bases outside the gene matches: 7. The CDR3 consists of 17 residues. Germline-derived CDR1 and CDR2 are KGHSH and LQKENI. Here the CDR3 DNA reads TGTGCCAGCTCACCATCGGTTAGCGGGGGCACCTACAATGAGCAGTTCTTC. Its translation is CASSPSVSGGTYNEQFF.